A single T cell receptor beta chain is shown here with its context. Its antigen is still unknown. Base qualities were left out, and no much larger clone turns up one base away. The library was built by means of PCR. The data were produced on an Illumina HiSeq 2500. To reduce PCR and sequencing biases, unique molecular identifiers were incorporated into the TCR beta cDNA libraries. Every 1 to 10 million input T cells yielded roughly 500,000 cDNA molecules, meaning each molecule approximated one T cell. Patient libraries were prepared and sequenced with the same protocol used for the earlier healthy control dataset. Within a given batch, samples were prepared together, multiplexed and sequenced on the same HiSeq lane. For the original study's pipeline: MIGEC handled the raw barcoded reads, throwing out single-read molecular identifier groups before consensus assembly and CDR3 extraction. VDJtools was used for post-analysis of the clonotype tables, and diversity was normalized by down-sampling every dataset to the size of the smallest sample. Repertoire overlap clustering matched CDR3 amino acid but not nucleotide sequences to correct batch-related cross-sample contamination. TCRdb handled the public reads itself, with Q25 trimming in fastp and clone calling in MiXCR, and kept productive beta chains. Merged by CDR3 protein, the rows form single entries marked with the most common genes and DNA. TCRdb's processing, not the authors', yielded these V and J calls. Across this sample there are 750,000 to 950,000 distinct CDR3 sequences, with just over 45% seen only once. The top ten constitute roughly 5% of the sample.

The data originate from a study of post-analysis software for immune sequencing data (dated by TCRdb to 2013 to 2016). In terms of the full investigation: The recorded disease courses included relapsing-remitting, secondary progressive and progressive-relapsing multiple sclerosis, and some patients had no subtype annotation. The patient repertoires were compared against approximately ten previously published healthy control repertoires obtained from donors aged roughly 6 to 25 years. A subset of samples was prepared in parallel using single-end sample barcoding, then pooled and co-amplified after Illumina adapter ligation. General conclusions and limits of the study: The multiple sclerosis patient group was slightly younger than the control group. When samples were clustered directly using the F measure, samples prepared in the same batch co-clustered strongly, which prompted a batch-effect correction. Patients showed significantly higher frequencies than controls for roughly 5 TRBV segments, among them TRBV5-6, TRBV5-1 and TRBV20-1. Compared with controls, multiple sclerosis patients had significantly lower normalized Chao1 diversity, a finding suggesting substantial peripheral T-cell clonal expansion.

TCR beta repertoires were profiled from peripheral blood of under 15 young patients with multiple sclerosis to demonstrate the VDJtools post-analysis software. The multiple sclerosis patients were children and adolescents between 6 and 15 years of age. The CDR3 measures 14 amino acids from cysteine to phenylalanine. Of all the DNA, just the CDR3 is kept, 42 bases in frame from base 1. Unmatched junction bases come to 6, with V trimmed by 3 bases and J by 6 bases. CDR1 and CDR2 are drawn from the germline V gene: SGHTA, FQGNSA. The sample taken for sequencing was blood. The TCR comes from a girl aged 10-17 years with multiple sclerosis. The sequence is built from TRBV7-2 and TRBJ2-3, and 7 junctional nucleotides match TRBD2. The sequence in DNA is TGTGCCAGCAGCTTCGGGAGGAAGGCTGATACGCAGTATTTT. Translated, it gives CASSFGRKADTQYF.